Each of the 6 T cell receptor beta chains below was sequenced from the same sample in a study of blood T cell repertoires in COVID-19 (dated by TCRdb to 2020 to 2022). The library relied on the immunoSEQ multiplex PCR assay. The clones in this table, taken by TCRdb from immuneACCESS, are in-frame only. Not every clone is retained; where verified, under half of the shortfall comes from an unresolved V gene, and the cause of the rest is unknown. In this sample the table shows just over 150,000 clones, around 84% of which occur a single time. Nearly 10% of the sample belongs to the ten largest clones. The sequenced material came from peripheral blood. The source is a woman in her 50s with acute or convalescent COVID-19.

The V gene is TRBV28, the J gene TRBJ1-6; TRBD1 matches at 9 bases. The CDR3 contains 17 residues. Looked up from germline, CDR1 is MDHEN and CDR2 is SYDVKM. V lost 6 bases, J lost 7 bases, and 13 bases stayed unmatched. DNA of the CDR3: TGTGCCAGCAGCCTCCCGGGACAGGGACTAGTGAATTCACCCCTCCACTTT. This encodes CASSLPGQGLVNSPLHF.

This chain connects TRBV5-1 to TRBJ1-6; TRBD1 matches at 8 bases. Per germline, CDR1 SGHRS and CDR2 YFSETQ. This CDR3 is built from 15 residues. J gave up 6 bases and V 0 bases, and 2 bases lay outside the gene matches. CDR3 nucleotide sequence: TGCGCCAGCAGCTTGGACAGGGGGATTAATTCACCCCTCCACTTT. It specifies CASSLDRGINSPLHF.

The chain uses TRBV28 and TRBJ1-4; a weak D match, TRBD1 (5 bases). The CDR3 is 17 amino acids. V lost 2 bases to trimming and J lost 7 bases, with 20 bases between them. Germline V CDR1 and CDR2: MDHEN, SYDVKM. This chain's CDR3 is CASSLPTLAWGGEKLFF. The CDR3 nucleotides read TGTGCCAGCAGTTTACCCACCTTGGCGTGGGGCGGTGAAAAACTGTTTTTT.

A single count supports this clone. This chain uses TRBV19 with TRBJ1-1; TRBD1 agrees at 7 bases. Looked up from germline, CDR1 is LNHDA and CDR2 is SQIVND (reference sequence). The junction had 8 bases not matched to a gene; V was cut back by 3 bases and J by 10 bases. This CDR3 comprises 13 residues. CDR3 in amino acids: CASSMPHRGTAFF. The CDR3 region has the DNA TGTGCCAGTAGTATGCCCCACAGGGGAACAGCTTTCTTT.

This clone has just one count. This chain joins TRBV5-5 and TRBJ2-7, with 8 positions matching TRBD1. Germline CDR1 SGHKS, CDR2 YYEKEE (reference sequence). With V trimmed by 5 bases and J by 4 bases, 8 bases remained unmatched. The CDR3 spans 14 residues. The CDR3, as DNA: TGTGCCAGCAGGGCTCCGGGACAGGAGTACGAGCAGTACTTC. Translating gives CASRAPGQEYEQYF.

The chain is built from TRBV2 and TRBJ2-1; D is undetermined. Germline CDR1 and CDR2: SNHLY and FYNNEI. The CDR3 is made up of 14 amino acids. Trimming pared 4 bases from V and 5 bases from J, leaving 12 bases between. CDR3 DNA: TGTGCCAGCAGTGTGGCCAGTTTTGACAATGAGCAGTTCTTC. Protein product: CASSVASFDNEQFF.